One and the same sample provided the 26 T cell receptor beta chains below, sequenced in a study of OX40 agonist ivuxolimab in advanced cancers. Method: immunoSEQ multiplex PCR; TCRdb's copy keeps in-frame clones and lacks some. The repertoire consists of 20,000 to 30,000 clones, with around nine tenths occurring once and the leading ten covering approximately 23%. The material was CD4+ or CD8+ T cells sorted from blood, obtained in a trial of the OX40 agonist ivuxolimab. The source of these receptors is an adult with an advanced solid tumor such as melanoma, head and neck, liver or kidney cancer.

The chain couples TRBV29-1 to TRBJ2-3, with 8 positions matching TRBD2. The CDR3 covers 16 residues. After removal of 5 bases from V and 5 bases from J, the junction contained 15 bases not matched to a gene. The germline V gene encodes CDR1 SQVTM and CDR2 ANQGSEA. The CDR3 region has the DNA TGCAGCGTTACCCACCACCCGGGACTAGGAGGAGATACGCAGTATTTT. Translation gives CSVTHHPGLGGDTQYF.

This clone was picked up a small number of times. The chain is built from TRBV4-3 and TRBJ1-1; no reliable D call. The CDR3 has 15 amino acids. Looked up from germline, CDR1 is LGHNA and CDR2 is YSLEER. With 1 base removed from V and 0 bases from J, the gap between germline ends came to 9 bases. CDR3 nucleotide sequence: TGCGCCAGCAGCCAAGCGCGGGCTCTGAACACTGAAGCTTTCTTT. Its translation is CASSQARALNTEAFF.

The V and J genes are TRBV4-1 and TRBJ2-7; the D call may be TRBD1 or TRBD2 (6 bases each). CDR3 length equals 17 residues. Germline CDR1 reads MGHRA; CDR2 reads YSYEKL. Trimming stripped 0 bases from V and 5 bases from J, with 20 bases between. This chain's CDR3 is CASSQEGGLATHDEQYF. The DNA of the CDR3 is TGCGCCAGCAGCCAAGAAGGGGGTCTAGCGACGCATGACGAGCAGTACTTC.

The J gene is TRBJ1-1, the V gene TRBV9; 8 nucleotides align to TRBD1. The CDR3 is 17 residues long. J was trimmed by 4 bases and V by 0 bases; bases with no gene match: 11. CDR1 and CDR2 (germline): SGDLS, YYNGEE. CDR3 DNA: TGTGCCAGCAGCGTAGGGTCGGACGACAGGGGCCGCACTGAAGCTTTCTTT. As protein: CASSVGSDDRGRTEAFF.

V is TRBV23-1 and J is TRBJ1-5, with D tentatively TRBD1 (5 bases). TRBV23-1 is filed as an ORF, its function uncertain. V lost 7 bases, J lost 7 bases, and 23 bases lay in between. The CDR3 covers 16 residues. The CDR3 loop reads CASNHLAGRGNQPQHF. In DNA form, the CDR3 reads TGCGCCAGCAATCACCTGGCCGGTAGGGGTAACCAGCCCCAGCATTTT.

V gene TRBV11-1 combines with J gene TRBJ2-1; TRBD2 is a possible D gene (6 bases). CDR3 length: 14 amino acids. The germline V and J ends were trimmed by 1 base and 12 bases, with 16 bases remaining between them. Germline lookup yields CDR1 SGHAT and CDR2 FQDESV (reference sequence). This CDR3 reads CASSLGVMGGGQFF. The CDR3 DNA reads TGTGCCAGCAGCTTAGGGGTGATGGGGGGAGGGCAGTTCTTC.

V usage is TRBV7-9 and J usage is TRBJ2-1; D perhaps matches TRBD2 (5 bases). Per the germline V gene, CDR1 is SEHNR and CDR2 is FQNEAQ (reference sequence). The ends were cut back, 7 bases at V and 8 bases at J, with 18 bases in the middle. The CDR3 runs to 14 residues. CDR3 sequence reads: CASTPAARGDEQFF. CDR3 nucleotide sequence: TGTGCCAGCACCCCAGCGGCGAGAGGAGATGAGCAGTTCTTC.

The chain joins TRBV28 to TRBJ2-1; D call uncertain. The CDR3 totals 13 residues. CDR1 is MDHEN and CDR2 is SYDVKM in the germline V gene. V lost 6 bases and J lost 5, with 11 bases in between. As DNA, the CDR3 is TGTGCCAGCAGCTCCCTTAGAGACAATGAGCAGTTCTTC. This translates into CASSSLRDNEQFF.

This clone was recorded once. V gene TRBV10-1 combines with J gene TRBJ2-2; D gene uncertain. The germline CDR1 and CDR2 sequences are WNHNN and SYGVQD (reference sequence). Trimming stripped 3 bases from V and 4 bases from J, with 9 bases between. This CDR3 is 14 amino acids long. CDR3 bases: TGCGCCAGCAGTGAAACACAGTTCACCGGGGAGCTGTTTTTT. Translation gives CASSETQFTGELFF.

The chain employs TRBV27 and TRBJ1-2, with 7 bases aligning to TRBD1. Germline assignment: CDR1 MNHEY and CDR2 SMNVEV (reference sequence). The CDR3 is 14 residues long. Germline trimming cut 4 bases from V and 3 bases from J; bases unmatched to any gene: 5. This chain's CDR3 is CASSSQGSYYGYTF. The CDR3 nucleotides are TGTGCCAGCAGTTCACAGGGGTCTTACTATGGCTACACCTTC.

The J gene is TRBJ2-7, the V gene TRBV6-1; 8 bases fit TRBD2. CDR3 size: 14 residues. Trimming removed 2 bases from V and 2 bases from J; junction bases left unmatched: 2. CDR1 is MNHNS, CDR2 SASEGT, per germline. The DNA for the CDR3 is TGTGCCAGCAGTGAACTAGCGGGCCCCTACGAGCAGTACTTC. It is translated as CASSELAGPYEQYF.

The chain uses TRBV7-9 and TRBJ2-2; D gene unclear. CDR1 and CDR2 (germline): SEHNR, FQNEAQ (reference sequence). Trimming shortened V by 8 bases and J by 6 bases, and 4 bases separated the two germline ends. The CDR3 runs 10 residues. CDR3 amino acids: CASPAGELFF. CDR3 DNA sequence: TGTGCCAGCCCCGCCGGGGAGCTGTTTTTT. Full variable domain (rest looked up from reference TRBV7-9 and TRBJ2-2): DTGVSQNPRHKITKRGQNVTFRCDPISEHNRLYWYRQTLGQGPEFLTYFQNEAQLEKSRLLSDRFSAERPKGSFSTLEIQRTEQGDSAMYLCASPAGELFFGEGSRLTVL.

V and J are TRBV11-3 and TRBJ2-1; D gene uncertain. Germline CDR1 reads SGHNT; CDR2 reads YENEEA. The ends were cut back, 5 bases at V and 5 bases at J, with 10 bases in the middle. This CDR3 is 13 amino acids long. The CDR3 nucleotides are TGTGCCAGCAGCCAACGAGGTGACAATGAGCAGTTCTTC. Its translation: CASSQRGDNEQFF.

The chain carries TRBV19 and TRBJ2-7; D may be TRBD1 or TRBD2 (5 bases each). The germline gives CDR1 LNHDA, CDR2 SQIVND (reference sequence). Trimming stripped 3 bases from V and 2 bases from J, with 11 bases between. The CDR3 contains 14 residues. The CDR3: CASSMGTVTYEQYF. CDR3 nucleotide sequence: TGTGCCAGTAGTATGGGGACGGTAACCTACGAGCAGTACTTC.

V is TRBV27 and J is TRBJ2-1, with no clear D. Trimming pared 6 bases from V and 3 bases from J, leaving 3 bases between. CDR1 MNHEY and CDR2 SMNVEV come from the germline V gene (reference sequence). There are 11 residues in the CDR3. The DNA for the CDR3 is TGTGCCAGCAGCCACTACAATGAGCAGTTCTTC. The encoded protein is CASSHYNEQFF.

Notes on this clone: This CDR3 is also generated by other DNA sequences in the sample. This rearrangement joins TRBV9 to TRBJ2-3; 13 bases match TRBD2. Trimming took 4 bases from V and 2 from J; bases not matched to a gene: 4. Per germline, CDR1 SGDLS and CDR2 YYNGEE. The CDR3 runs to 16 residues. Here the CDR3 reads CASSPGLAGYTDTQYF. The CDR3 DNA reads TGTGCCAGCAGCCCGGGACTAGCGGGGTACACAGATACGCAGTATTTT.

The V gene is TRBV4-1, the J gene TRBJ2-1; a possible D gene is TRBD2 (5 bases). The germline gives CDR1 MGHRA, CDR2 YSYEKL. This CDR3 comprises 18 residues. Trimming shortened V by 5 bases and J by 8 bases, and 28 bases separated the two germline ends. CDR3 amino acids: CASSGGPDGMSGFYEQFF. CDR3 bases: TGCGCCAGCAGCGGAGGACCTGACGGTATGTCGGGATTTTATGAGCAGTTCTTC.

The V and J genes are TRBV5-6 and TRBJ2-2; 8 positions match TRBD1. The V gene end was trimmed by 4 bases and the J gene end by 1 base; junction bases not matched to a gene: 3. CDR3 size: 15 residues. Per germline, CDR1 SGHDT and CDR2 YYEEEE. In DNA, the CDR3 is TGTGCCAGCAGCCATGGGACAGGGAACACCGGGGAGCTGTTTTTT. Encoded protein: CASSHGTGNTGELFF.

The genes are TRBV5-1 and TRBJ2-7; 7 bases agree with TRBD1. The CDR3 totals 14 residues. J was trimmed by 2 bases and V by 4 bases; bases with no gene match: 6. CDR1 and CDR2 from the germline V gene are SGHRS and YFSETQ. The CDR3 protein is CASSPSTGTYEQYF. CDR3 nucleotide sequence: TGCGCCAGCAGCCCATCGACAGGGACCTACGAGCAGTACTTC.

The rearrangement uses TRBV19 and TRBJ1-1; TRBD1 agrees at 7 bases. J lost 7 bases, V lost 9 bases, and 14 bases had no gene match. CDR1 is LNHDA and CDR2 is SQIVND in the germline V gene (reference sequence). The CDR3 is made up of 14 amino acids. CDR3 amino acids: CARIISERTGEAFF. CDR3 sequence (DNA): TGTGCCAGGATAATATCCGAGAGGACAGGTGAAGCTTTCTTT.

This clone was seen a handful of times. This chain joins TRBV2 and TRBJ2-7; weak D call: TRBD1 (5 bases). In germline, CDR1 is SNHLY, CDR2 FYNNEI. The V end was cut by 10 bases, the J end by 0 bases, with 13 bases between. There are 13 residues in the CDR3. CDR3 protein: CATTLQDSYEQYF. DNA for the CDR3: TGTGCCACCACTTTACAGGACTCCTACGAGCAGTACTTC.

This chain connects TRBV6-6 to TRBJ1-1, with D perhaps TRBD1 (6 bases). The CDR3 spans 12 residues. Trimming removed 8 bases from V and 4 bases from J, with 11 bases in between. CDR1 is MNHNY, CDR2 SVGAGI, per germline (reference sequence). DNA of the CDR3: TGTGCCAGCGGAGAGGGGGGCACTGAAGCTTTCTTT. As protein: CASGEGGTEAFF.

CDR3 protein: CASSPDSSQETQYF. The CDR3, as DNA: TGTGCCAGCAGTCCCGACAGCTCTCAAGAGACCCAGTACTTC. The V and J genes are TRBV28 and TRBJ2-5; a possible D gene is TRBD1 (5 bases). CDR1 and CDR2 from the germline V gene are MDHEN and SYDVKM. CDR3 size: 14 residues. V was pared by 5 bases and J by 2 bases, with 12 bases between. Supplemented by reference TRBV28 and TRBJ2-5, the full variable domain reads DVKVTQSSRYLVKRTGEKVFLECVQDMDHENMFWYRQDPGLGLRLIYFSYDVKMKEKGDIPEGYSVSREKKERFSLILESASTNQTSMYLCASSPDSSQETQYFGPGTRLLVL.

The rearrangement links TRBV7-8 to TRBJ2-7; D perhaps matches TRBD1 (6 bases). Trimming shortened V by 5 bases and J by 4 bases, and 12 bases separated the two germline ends. Germline V lookup: CDR1 SGHVS, CDR2 FQNEAQ. The length of the CDR3 is 13 residues. CDR3 nucleotides: TGTGCCAGCAGCCTCGGACAGCTATACGAGCAGTACTTC. The encoded protein is CASSLGQLYEQYF.

The chain employs TRBV12-5 and TRBJ2-6; D is unresolved. Trimming shortened V by 3 bases and J by 2 bases, and 2 bases separated the two germline ends. Germline assignment: CDR1 LGHNT and CDR2 FRNRAP. The CDR3 spans 13 residues. CDR3 DNA sequence: TGTGCTAGTGGTTTTGCTGGGGCCAACGTCCTGACTTTC. Translation gives CASGFAGANVLTF.

V gene TRBV27 combines with J gene TRBJ2-1; D ambiguous. The CDR3 consists of 13 residues. CDR1 and CDR2 (germline): MNHEY, SMNVEV (reference sequence). V lost 4 bases, J lost 8 bases, and 12 bases lay in between. The CDR3, as DNA: TGTGCCAGCAGTTCATCTCCATATTATGAGCAGTTCTTC. As protein: CASSSSPYYEQFF.